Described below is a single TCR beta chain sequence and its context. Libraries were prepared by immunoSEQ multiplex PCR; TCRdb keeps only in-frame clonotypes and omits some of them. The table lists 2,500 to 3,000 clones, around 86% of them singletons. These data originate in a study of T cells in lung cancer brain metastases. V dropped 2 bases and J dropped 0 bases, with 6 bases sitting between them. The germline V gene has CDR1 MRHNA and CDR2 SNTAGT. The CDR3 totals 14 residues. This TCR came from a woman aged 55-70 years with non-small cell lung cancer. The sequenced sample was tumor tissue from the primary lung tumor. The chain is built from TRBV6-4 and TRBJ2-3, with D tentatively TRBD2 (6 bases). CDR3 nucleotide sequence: TGTGCCAGCAGTGACGGGACTAGCACAGATACGCAGTATTTT. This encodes CASSDGTSTDTQYF.